Below, one T cell receptor (beta chain) is given with its context. As originally analysed: The assay estimated nucleated cells by amplifying reference gene primers. Method: immunoSEQ multiplex PCR; TCRdb's copy keeps in-frame clones and lacks some. That table is the source of V, J and clone size, and D and trimming were worked out from the DNA. Here the sample spans 120,000 to 150,000 clones, 75% to 85% being singletons. The CDR3 has 14 amino acids. Germline lookup yields CDR1 SQVTM and CDR2 ANQGSEA. The junction had 9 bases not matched to a gene; V was cut back by 5 bases and J by 9 bases. This entry belongs to a study of blood T cell repertoires in COVID-19. Looking at the study overall: The United States, Italy and Spain were the sources of the acute and convalescent COVID-19 samples. T cells, B-cell-depleted T cells, or PBMCs supplied cDNA or gDNA.

Sequenced: peripheral blood. The clonotype was recovered from a man between 60 and 70 years old with active or convalescent COVID-19. V gene TRBV29-1 combines with J gene TRBJ2-1, with 11 bases aligning to TRBD2. CDR3 in DNA: TGCAGCGTTACTATACTAGCGGGAGATGGTGAGCAGTTCTTC. Translating gives CSVTILAGDGEQFF.